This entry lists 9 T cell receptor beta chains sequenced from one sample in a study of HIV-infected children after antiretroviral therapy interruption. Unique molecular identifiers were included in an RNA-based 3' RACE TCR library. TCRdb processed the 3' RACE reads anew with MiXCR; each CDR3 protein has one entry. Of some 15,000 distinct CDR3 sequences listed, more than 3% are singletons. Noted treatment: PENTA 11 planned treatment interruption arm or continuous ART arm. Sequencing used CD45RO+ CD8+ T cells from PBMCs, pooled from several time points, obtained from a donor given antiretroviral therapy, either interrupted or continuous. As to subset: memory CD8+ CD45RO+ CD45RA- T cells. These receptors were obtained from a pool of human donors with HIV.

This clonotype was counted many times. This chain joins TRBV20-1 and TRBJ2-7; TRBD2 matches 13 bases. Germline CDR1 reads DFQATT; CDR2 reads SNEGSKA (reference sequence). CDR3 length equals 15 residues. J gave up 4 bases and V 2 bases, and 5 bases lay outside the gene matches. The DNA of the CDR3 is TGCAGTGCTAGACGACTAGCGGGAGGAAGATACGAGCAGTACTTC. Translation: CSARRLAGGRYEQYF.

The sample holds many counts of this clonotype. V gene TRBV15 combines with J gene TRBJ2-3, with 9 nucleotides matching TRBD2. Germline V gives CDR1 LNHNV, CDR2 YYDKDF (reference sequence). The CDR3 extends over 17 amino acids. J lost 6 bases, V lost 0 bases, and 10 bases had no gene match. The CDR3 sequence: CATSREGGAGGPDTQYF. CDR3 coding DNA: TGTGCCACCAGCAGAGAGGGGGGCGCGGGGGGGCCCGATACGCAGTATTTT.

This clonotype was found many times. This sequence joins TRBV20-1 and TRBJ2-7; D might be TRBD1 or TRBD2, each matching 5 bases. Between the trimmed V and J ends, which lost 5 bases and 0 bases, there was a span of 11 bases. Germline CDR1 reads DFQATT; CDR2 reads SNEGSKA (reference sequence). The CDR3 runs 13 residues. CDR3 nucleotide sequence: TGCAGTGCTGGGGGACGCAACTCCTACGAGCAGTACTTC. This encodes CSAGGRNSYEQYF.

The CDR3: CASSPSPGQLLRAQYF. CDR3 in DNA: TGTGCCAGCAGTCCATCTCCGGGACAGCTTCTACGAGCGCAGTACTTC. The V call is TRBV28, the J call TRBJ2-7; 7 positions agree with TRBD1. V lost 5 bases, J lost 9 bases, and 19 bases stayed unmatched. This CDR3 contains 16 residues. Germline assignment: CDR1 MDHEN and CDR2 SYDVKM.

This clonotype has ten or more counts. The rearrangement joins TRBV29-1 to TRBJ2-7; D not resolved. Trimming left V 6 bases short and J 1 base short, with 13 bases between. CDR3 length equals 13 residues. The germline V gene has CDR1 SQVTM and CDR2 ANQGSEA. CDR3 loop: CSVTPYQSYEQYF. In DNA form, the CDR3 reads TGCAGCGTCACCCCCTATCAGTCCTACGAGCAGTACTTC.

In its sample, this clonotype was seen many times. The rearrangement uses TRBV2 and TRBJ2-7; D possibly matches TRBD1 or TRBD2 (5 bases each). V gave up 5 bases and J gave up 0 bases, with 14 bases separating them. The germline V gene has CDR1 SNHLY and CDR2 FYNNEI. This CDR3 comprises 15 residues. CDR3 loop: CASSPPGTRSYEQYF. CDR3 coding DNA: TGTGCCAGCAGTCCTCCCGGGACGCGCTCCTACGAGCAGTACTTC.

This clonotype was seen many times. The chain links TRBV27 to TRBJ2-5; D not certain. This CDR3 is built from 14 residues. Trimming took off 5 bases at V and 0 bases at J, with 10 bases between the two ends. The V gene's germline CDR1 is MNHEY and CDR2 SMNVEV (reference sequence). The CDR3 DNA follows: TGTGCCAGCAGTCCACAGACGTACCAAGAGACCCAGTACTTC. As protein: CASSPQTYQETQYF.

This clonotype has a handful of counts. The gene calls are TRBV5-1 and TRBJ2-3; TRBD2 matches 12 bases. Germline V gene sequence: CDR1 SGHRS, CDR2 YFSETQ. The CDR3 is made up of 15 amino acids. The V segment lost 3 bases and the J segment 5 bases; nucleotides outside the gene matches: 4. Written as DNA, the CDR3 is TGCGCCAGCAGCTGGACTAGCGGGGTAAAAGATACGCAGTATTTT. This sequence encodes CASSWTSGVKDTQYF.

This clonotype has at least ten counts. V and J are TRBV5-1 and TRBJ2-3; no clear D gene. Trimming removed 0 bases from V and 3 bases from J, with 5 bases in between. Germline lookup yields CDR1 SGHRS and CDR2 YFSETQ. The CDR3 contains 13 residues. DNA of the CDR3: TGCGCCAGCAGCTTGGGGCCAACAGATACGCAGTATTTT. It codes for CASSLGPTDTQYF. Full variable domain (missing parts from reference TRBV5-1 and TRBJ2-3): KAGVTQTPRYLIKTRGQQVTLSCSPISGHRSVSWYQQTPGQGLQFLFEYFSETQRNKGNFPGRFSGRQFSNSRSEMNVSTLELGDSALYLCASSLGPTDTQYFGPGTRLTVL.